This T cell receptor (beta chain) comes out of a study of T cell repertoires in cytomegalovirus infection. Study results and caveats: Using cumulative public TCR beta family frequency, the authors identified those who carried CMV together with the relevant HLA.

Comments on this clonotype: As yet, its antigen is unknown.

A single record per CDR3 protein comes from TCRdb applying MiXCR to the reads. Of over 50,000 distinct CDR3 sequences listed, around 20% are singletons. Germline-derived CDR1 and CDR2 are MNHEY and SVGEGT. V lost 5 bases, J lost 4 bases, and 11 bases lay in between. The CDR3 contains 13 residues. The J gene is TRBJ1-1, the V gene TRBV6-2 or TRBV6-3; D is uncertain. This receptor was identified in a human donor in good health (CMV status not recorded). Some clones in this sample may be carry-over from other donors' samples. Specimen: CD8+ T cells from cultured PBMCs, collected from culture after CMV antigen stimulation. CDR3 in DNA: TGTGCCAGCAGTCGCGGGGTCAGCACTGAAGCTTTCTTT. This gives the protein CASSRGVSTEAFF.